What follows are 27 T cell receptor beta chains derived from one specimen sequenced in a study of T-cell reconstitution after alpha-beta-depleted transplantation in children listed by TCRdb under 2016. The library was produced with PCR. The sequencer was an Illumina HiSeq 2500. TCR library preparation used molecular barcoding, with unique molecular identifiers applied to normalize quantification of the TCRbeta repertoire. The public reads were reprocessed in TCRdb via fastp at Q25 and MiXCR, keeping in-frame beta chains. All rows with the same CDR3 protein become a single entry with the most common DNA and genes. The sample table contains 640,000 or so distinct CDR3 sequences; only one count was recorded for approximately 16% of them. 0.85% to 1.3% of the sample is held by the ten biggest clonotypes. Sequenced material: PBMCs from the stem cell graft donor, taken from the stem cell graft. Receptors were obtained from a human donor who donated a stem cell graft to a child with acute myeloid leukemia.

CDR3 residues: CASSLRGQITEKLFF. CDR3 in DNA: TGTGCCAGCAGCTTAAGGGGACAGATTACTGAAAAACTGTTTTTT. This chain links TRBV7-2 with TRBJ1-4; 7 bases match TRBD1. Looked up from germline, CDR1 is SGHTA and CDR2 is FQGNSA. With V trimmed by 2 bases and J by 7 bases, 7 bases remained unmatched. This CDR3 is 15 amino acids long.

The V call is TRBV28, the J call TRBJ2-7, with D uncertain. The CDR3 is 11 residues long. Germline CDR1 and CDR2: MDHEN and SYDVKM. The V gene lost 4 bases and the J gene lost 5 bases, with 6 bases spanning the gap. The DNA for the CDR3 is TGTGCCAGCAGTTCTCCCGACGAGCAGTACTTC. Translated, it gives CASSSPDEQYF.

V usage is TRBV3-1 and J usage is TRBJ2-5, with 10 bases matching TRBD2. The germline CDR1 and CDR2 sequences are LGHDT and YNNKEL (reference sequence). V dropped 7 bases and J dropped 5; count of bases not matched to a gene: 7. This CDR3 has 14 amino acids. Written as DNA, the CDR3 is TGTGCCAGCACTACGGGACTAGCGTTGGAGACCCAGTACTTC. It encodes CASTTGLALETQYF.

This clonotype appeared a single time. Possible read error: a much larger clone is one base away. This chain joins TRBV7-7 and TRBJ2-1, with D perhaps matching TRBD1 or TRBD2 (5 bases each). The germline gives CDR1 SSHAT, CDR2 FNYEAQ (reference sequence). The CDR3 is 17 residues long. CDR3 nucleotide sequence: TGTGTCAGCAGCAGAGAGCCGGGACCAAGCTCCTACAATGAGCAGTTCTTC. It specifies CVSSREPGPSSYNEQFF.

In its sample, this clonotype was seen many times. The chain links TRBV20-1 to TRBJ1-2; D possibly corresponds to TRBD1 (5 bases). Germline V gene lookup returns CDR1 DFQATT and CDR2 SNEGSKA (reference sequence). The CDR3 contains 13 residues. The ends were cut back, 0 bases at V and 6 bases at J, with 11 bases in the middle. CDR3 amino acids: CSAREGSGDGYTF. For the CDR3, the DNA is TGCAGTGCTAGAGAGGGGTCGGGGGATGGCTACACCTTC.

This clonotype was counted between two and nine times. The chain recombines TRBV7-2 with TRBJ2-7; D gene unclear. The CDR3 runs to 14 residues. Per the germline V gene, CDR1 is SGHTA and CDR2 is FQGNSA. V dropped 1 base and J dropped 3 bases, with 10 bases sitting between them. The CDR3 bases are TGTGCCAGCAGCTTAGGAGGTCGGCACTACGAGCAGTACGTC. Its translation: CASSLGGRHYEQYV.

This clonotype was counted at least ten times. The chain recombines TRBV7-2 with TRBJ2-3; 7 bases line up with TRBD1. In germline, CDR1 is SGHTA, CDR2 FQGNSA. V gave up 5 bases and J gave up 0 bases; unmatched junction bases: 8. This CDR3 is 16 amino acids long. In DNA form, the CDR3 reads TGTGCCAGCAGCCCTATTGGGGGACAGAGCACAGATACGCAGTATTTT. Its translation is CASSPIGGQSTDTQYF.

This clonotype was observed many times. The CDR3 protein is CSAIPSSYNEQFF. CDR3 DNA: TGCAGTGCTATACCGAGCTCCTACAATGAGCAGTTCTTC. The chain combines TRBV20-1 with TRBJ2-1, with D hard to call. The CDR3 totals 13 residues. Germline values: CDR1 DFQATT, CDR2 SNEGSKA (reference sequence). V lost 4 bases and J 0 bases, leaving 7 bases between the germline ends.

This clonotype has ten or more counts. The chain uses TRBV20-1 and TRBJ1-1; D is ambiguous. With 4 bases removed from V and 0 bases from J, the gap between germline ends came to 6 bases. Germline V gives CDR1 DFQATT, CDR2 SNEGSKA (reference sequence). The CDR3 covers 12 residues. Written as DNA, the CDR3 is TGCAGTGCTACCAGCCTGAACACTGAAGCTTTCTTT. Its translation is CSATSLNTEAFF.

This clonotype was recorded many times. V usage is TRBV27 and J usage is TRBJ1-1; tentatively, D is TRBD1 (5 bases). The CDR3 length is 11 residues. CDR1 is MNHEY, CDR2 SMNVEV, per germline (reference sequence). The ends were cut back, 8 bases at V and 1 base at J, with 5 bases in the middle. In DNA form, the CDR3 reads TGTGCCAGCGGGGCGAACACTGAAGCTTTCTTT. Its translation is CASGANTEAFF.

V usage is TRBV5-5 and J usage is TRBJ2-1; 10 bases fit TRBD1. Germline values: CDR1 SGHKS, CDR2 YYEKEE (reference sequence). This CDR3 is 14 amino acids long. V lost 8 bases, J lost 5 bases, and 7 bases stayed unmatched. CDR3 region: CASKDRGLDNEQFF. CDR3 nucleotides: TGTGCCAGTAAAGACAGGGGGCTGGACAATGAGCAGTTCTTC.

This clonotype was counted only a few times. V and J are TRBV7-9 and TRBJ2-7; 7 bases match TRBD1. This CDR3 comprises 15 residues. Germline CDR1 reads SEHNR; CDR2 reads FQNEAQ (reference sequence). With V trimmed by 4 bases and J by 2 bases, 8 bases remained unmatched. CDR3 sequence: CASSSGQVPPYEQYF. In nucleotides, the CDR3 is TGTGCCAGCAGCTCCGGACAGGTTCCCCCCTACGAGCAGTACTTC.

The J gene is TRBJ2-7, the V gene TRBV6-5; 10 bases map to TRBD2. CDR3 length equals 15 residues. The germline gives CDR1 MNHEY, CDR2 SVGAGI. The J segment lost 3 bases and the V segment lost 4 bases, leaving 6 bases of the junction unmatched. The CDR3 DNA sequence: TGTGCCAGCAGTTCTACTAGCGGGGCCGACTACGAGCAGTACTTC. Its translation: CASSSTSGADYEQYF.

The chain joins TRBV5-8 to TRBJ2-5; TRBD1 matches at 7 bases. The CDR3 is 14 residues long. Germline trimming cut 0 bases from V and 5 bases from J; bases unmatched to any gene: 4. Germline CDR1 reads SGHTS; CDR2 reads YDEGEE. The DNA of the CDR3 is TGTGCCAGCAGCTTGGGGGACAGTGGGGAGACCCAGTACTTC. As protein: CASSLGDSGETQYF. Together with reference TRBV5-8 and TRBJ2-5, the CDR3 gives the full variable domain: EAGVTQSPTHLIKTRGQQATLRCSPISGHTSVYWYQQALGLGLQFLLWYDEGEERNRGNFPPRFSGRQFPNYSSELNVNALELEDSALYLCASSLGDSGETQYFGPGTRLLVL.

About this clonotype itself: One base away lies a much larger clone, so this may be a sequencing read error. The genes are TRBV20-1 and TRBJ1-5, with a weak D call TRBD1 (5 bases). CDR3 size: 12 residues. Germline V lookup: CDR1 DFQATT, CDR2 SNEGSKA (reference sequence). CDR3 loop: CSATGRNQPRHF. CDR3 nucleotide sequence: TGCAGTGCTACGGGACGGAATCAGCCCCGGCATTTT.

The chain links TRBV4-2 to TRBJ2-2; D gene unclear. The CDR3 is made up of 18 amino acids. With 0 bases removed from V and 1 base from J, the gap between germline ends came to 15 bases. Germline V gene data show CDR1 as LGHNA and CDR2 as YNFKEQ. The CDR3 loop reads CASSQDPLTFLNTGELFF. CDR3 coding DNA: TGTGCCAGCAGCCAAGATCCCCTGACATTTTTGAACACCGGGGAGCTGTTTTTT.

This clonotype was counted ten times or more. The CDR3 reads CSARSGTRSSYEQYF. The DNA of the CDR3 is TGCAGTGCTAGATCCGGGACTCGAAGCTCCTACGAGCAGTACTTC. This sequence joins TRBV20-1 and TRBJ2-7; the D gene is possibly TRBD2 (6 bases). The V and J ends lost 2 bases and 0 bases respectively, with 14 bases between them. In germline, CDR1 is DFQATT, CDR2 SNEGSKA (reference sequence). The CDR3 extends over 15 amino acids.

This clonotype occurred many times. This chain links TRBV4-3 with TRBJ2-7; 9 positions match TRBD2. This CDR3 contains 14 residues. Trimming removed 5 bases from V and 4 bases from J; junction bases left unmatched: 6. The germline V gene has CDR1 LGHNA and CDR2 YSLEER. CDR3 DNA sequence: TGCGCCAGCAGCTCCACGACTAGCGGATACGAGCAGTACTTC. It codes for CASSSTTSGYEQYF.

Only a few counts were recorded for this clonotype. The rearrangement links TRBV7-9 to TRBJ1-3, with TRBD1 as a possible D gene (6 bases). Germline loops: CDR1 SEHNR, CDR2 FQNEAQ (reference sequence). This CDR3 contains 16 residues. Trimming pared 5 bases from V and 2 bases from J, leaving 16 bases between. The CDR3 coding sequence is TGTGCCAGCAGCCGAAAATATCAGGGGACTGGAAACACCATATATTTT. This sequence encodes CASSRKYQGTGNTIYF.

The J gene is TRBJ2-5, the V gene TRBV7-2; 11 positions match TRBD2. V trimming: 1 base; J trimming: 9 bases; junction bases outside the gene matches: 4. Per germline, CDR1 SGHTA and CDR2 FQGNSA. This CDR3 has 14 amino acids. CDR3 coding DNA: TGTGCCAGCAGCTTAGGACTAGCGGGGCCCCCCCAGTACTTC. Amino acid sequence: CASSLGLAGPPQYF.

This clonotype has more than one count but fewer than ten. The rearrangement links TRBV7-2 to TRBJ1-2; 8 nucleotides agree with TRBD1. Germline-derived CDR1 and CDR2 are SGHTA and FQGNSA. This CDR3 spans 14 amino acids. V shed 5 bases, J shed 7 bases, and the junction held 9 bases outside the gene matches. As DNA, the CDR3 is TGTGCCAGCAGCGCCAGACAGGGGCGCGGTGGCTACACCTTC. The encoded protein is CASSARQGRGGYTF.

This clonotype was observed many times. This chain connects TRBV7-2 to TRBJ2-2; 9 nucleotides line up with TRBD2. CDR3 length: 16 amino acids. The germline V gene encodes CDR1 SGHTA and CDR2 FQGNSA. V lost 0 bases to trimming and J lost 7 bases; unmatched junction nucleotides: 6. CDR3 loop: CASSLAGTSFDGELFF. The CDR3 DNA sequence: TGTGCCAGCAGCTTAGCAGGGACTAGCTTTGACGGGGAGCTGTTTTTT.

The sample holds many counts of this clonotype. The J gene is TRBJ2-2, the V gene TRBV6-5; D is uncertain. CDR3 length equals 17 residues. CDR1 is MNHEY and CDR2 is SVGAGI in the germline V gene. The V end was cut by 0 bases, the J end by 0 bases, with 11 bases between. The CDR3 DNA reads as TGTGCCAGCAGTTACTCGACACAGCTTGCGAACACCGGGGAGCTGTTTTTT. This sequence encodes CASSYSTQLANTGELFF.

This clonotype was recorded many times. This rearrangement joins TRBV7-2 to TRBJ2-1, with D perhaps TRBD1 (6 bases). The CDR3 contains 14 residues. Germline V gene lookup returns CDR1 SGHTA and CDR2 FQGNSA. With 5 bases removed from V and 5 bases from J, the gap between germline ends came to 13 bases. The DNA for the CDR3 is TGTGCCAGCAGCCCATGGGACAACAACAATGAGCAGTTCTTC. Amino acids: CASSPWDNNNEQFF.

This chain joins TRBV25-1 and TRBJ2-5; no reliable D call. Germline V gene lookup returns CDR1 MGHDK and CDR2 SYGVNS. This CDR3 contains 13 residues. V lost 7 bases to trimming and J lost 3 bases, with 12 bases between them. In DNA, the CDR3 is TGTGCCAGCAACAGTCGGCAAGAAGAGACCCAGTACTTC. This translates into CASNSRQEETQYF.

There are many counts of this clonotype. The V call is TRBV7-2, the J call TRBJ2-1; D is undetermined. The CDR3 has 15 residues. Trimming stripped 5 bases from V and 0 bases from J, with 11 bases between. Germline V CDR1 and CDR2: SGHTA, FQGNSA. The CDR3 DNA is TGTGCCAGCAGCCCTAGAGAAACCTCCTACAATGAGCAGTTCTTC. As protein: CASSPRETSYNEQFF. Supplemented by reference TRBV7-2 and TRBJ2-1, the full variable domain reads GAGVSQSPSNKVTEKGKDVELRCDPISGHTALYWYRQSLGQGLEFLIYFQGNSAPDKSGLPSDRFSAERTGGSVSTLTIQRTQQEDSAVYLCASSPRETSYNEQFFGPGTRLTVL.

Details on this clonotype: This may come from a read error, since a much larger clone is one base off. The chain uses TRBV20-1 and TRBJ1-1; perhaps TRBD1 as D (6 bases). The germline V and J ends were trimmed by 3 bases and 1 base, with 15 bases remaining between them. The CDR3 length is 15 residues. Germline V gene sequence: CDR1 DFQATT, CDR2 SNEGSKA (reference sequence). For the CDR3, the DNA is TGCAGTGCTAGCACGACAGGAACAGAGAACACTGAAGCTTTCTTT. As protein: CSASTTGTENTEAFF.